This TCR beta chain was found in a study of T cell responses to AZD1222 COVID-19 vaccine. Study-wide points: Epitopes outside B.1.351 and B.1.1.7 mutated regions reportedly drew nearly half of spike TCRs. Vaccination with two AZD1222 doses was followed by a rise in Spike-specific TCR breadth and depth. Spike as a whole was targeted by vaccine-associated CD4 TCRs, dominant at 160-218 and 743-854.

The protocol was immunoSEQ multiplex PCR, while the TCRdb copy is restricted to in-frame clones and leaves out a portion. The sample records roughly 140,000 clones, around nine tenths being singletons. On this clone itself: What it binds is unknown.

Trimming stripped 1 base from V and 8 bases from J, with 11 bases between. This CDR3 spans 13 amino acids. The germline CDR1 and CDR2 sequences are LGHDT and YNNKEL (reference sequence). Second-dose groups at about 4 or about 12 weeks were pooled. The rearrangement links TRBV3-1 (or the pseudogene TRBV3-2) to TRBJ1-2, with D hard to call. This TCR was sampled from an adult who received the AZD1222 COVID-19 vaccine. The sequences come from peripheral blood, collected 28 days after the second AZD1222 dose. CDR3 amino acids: CASSQAAQSGYTF. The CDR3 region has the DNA TGTGCCAGCAGCCAAGCCGCACAGAGCGGCTACACCTTC.